These 14 T cell receptor beta chains were sequenced from one sample in a study of blood T cells in healthy people across ages. A sample-barcoded 5' primer and a J-beta primer mix were used in a second PCR of roughly 6 to 11 cycles. A single record per CDR3 protein comes from TCRdb applying MiXCR to the 5' RACE reads. The sample holds some 1 million distinct CDR3 sequences, roughly 45% seen once. The specimen was blood. The receptors originated from a woman aged 60-75 years in good health.

V gene TRBV20-1 combines with J gene TRBJ2-1; the match to TRBD2 covers 13 bases. Germline loops: CDR1 DFQATT, CDR2 SNEGSKA (reference sequence). This CDR3 has 15 amino acids. The V and J ends lost 5 bases and 6 bases, in that order; junction bases with no gene match: 7. The CDR3 DNA reads as TGCAGTGCTCAACGGACTAGCGGGAGAGTCAATGAGCAGTTCTTC. Translated, it gives CSAQRTSGRVNEQFF.

This clonotype was seen repeatedly, ten times or more. This sequence joins TRBV9 and TRBJ2-1; TRBD2 matches at 7 bases. The V segment lost 4 bases and the J segment 2 bases; nucleotides outside the gene matches: 6. The CDR3 extends over 15 amino acids. Germline V gene lookup returns CDR1 SGDLS and CDR2 YYNGEE. The CDR3 protein is CASSSRDYPYNEQFF. Written as DNA, the CDR3 is TGTGCCAGCAGCAGCCGGGACTACCCCTACAATGAGCAGTTCTTC.

The chain employs TRBV7-9 and TRBJ1-6; TRBD1 might be the D (5 bases). V dropped 1 base and J dropped 2 bases, with 12 bases sitting between them. Germline-derived CDR1 and CDR2 are SEHNR and FQNEAQ (reference sequence). This CDR3 comprises 17 residues. Here the CDR3 DNA reads TGTGCCAGCAGCTTAGACCAGGGTGGCCCCTATAATTCACCCCTCCACTTT. This codes for CASSLDQGGPYNSPLHF.

V gene TRBV4-2 combines with J gene TRBJ2-6, with 8 bases identical to TRBD1. CDR3 length: 18 residues. V trimming: 0 bases; J trimming: 0 bases; junction bases outside the gene matches: 4. Germline values: CDR1 LGHNA, CDR2 YNFKEQ. DNA of the CDR3: TGTGCCAGCAGCCAAGATAGACAGGGGAGCTCTGGGGCCAACGTCCTGACTTTC. Translating it yields CASSQDRQGSSGANVLTF.

Only a few counts were recorded for this clonotype. The chain joins TRBV20-1 to TRBJ1-4; D remains ambiguous. This CDR3 has 14 amino acids. Germline V gives CDR1 DFQATT, CDR2 SNEGSKA (reference sequence). V was trimmed by 4 bases and J by 8 bases, leaving 17 bases between them. The CDR3 sequence: CSATLDGSREKLFF. The DNA of the CDR3 is TGCAGTGCTACCCTTGACGGGTCTCGGGAAAAACTGTTTTTT.

In its sample, this clonotype was seen once. V gene TRBV2 combines with J gene TRBJ1-2; TRBD1 is a possible D gene (5 bases). Per germline, CDR1 SNHLY and CDR2 FYNNEI. CDR3 size: 13 residues. The V end lost 6 bases, the J end lost 8 bases, and 16 bases lay between the germline ends. The CDR3 bases are TGTGCCAGCAGGTCGGGTGGGGCAGAGGGCTACACCTTC. Residues: CASRSGGAEGYTF.

This clonotype has just a few counts. This chain uses TRBV29-1 with TRBJ1-5, with 8 bases lining up with TRBD1. The CDR3 length is 16 residues. J lost 7 bases, V lost 4 bases, and 15 bases had no gene match. Germline V gives CDR1 SQVTM, CDR2 ANQGSEA. This CDR3 reads CSVANFGTGKGQPQHF. CDR3 sequence (DNA): TGCAGCGTTGCAAATTTTGGGACAGGTAAAGGGCAGCCCCAGCATTTT.

The chain employs TRBV20-1 and TRBJ2-5; D not certain. V dropped 4 bases and J dropped 3 bases, with 12 bases sitting between them. The CDR3 consists of 13 residues. The germline V gene has CDR1 DFQATT and CDR2 SNEGSKA (reference sequence). The CDR3 nucleotides read TGCAGTGCTATATCGGTCCCTAAAGAGACCCAGTACTTC. The encoded protein is CSAISVPKETQYF.

The gene calls are TRBV4-1 and TRBJ1-2; D unresolved. The CDR3 covers 14 residues. Per germline, CDR1 MGHRA and CDR2 YSYEKL. V dropped 1 base and J dropped 6 bases, with 12 bases sitting between them. The CDR3 is CASSQVGGSDGYTF. In DNA form, the CDR3 reads TGCGCCAGCAGCCAAGTTGGAGGCTCGGATGGCTACACCTTC.

This clonotype was found once. The V call is TRBV20-1, the J call TRBJ2-1; TRBD1 aligns across 8 bases. The CDR3 runs 16 residues. CDR1 and CDR2 from the germline V gene are DFQATT and SNEGSKA (reference sequence). J gave up 1 base and V 5 bases, and 10 bases lay outside the gene matches. DNA of the CDR3: TGCAGTGCTCCTGAGACAGGGGCCAAATCCTACAATGAGCAGTTCTTC. This sequence encodes CSAPETGAKSYNEQFF.

This chain links TRBV30 with TRBJ1-2; D unclear. The length of the CDR3 is 14 residues. V lost 4 bases, J lost 4 bases, and 16 bases lay in between. The V gene's germline CDR1 is GTSNPN and CDR2 SVGIG (reference sequence). CDR3 DNA sequence: TGTGCCTGGATCGCTGGGAGGACCGGCTATGGCTACACCTTC. Amino acid sequence: CAWIAGRTGYGYTF.

The chain employs TRBV3-1 and TRBJ2-3, with unresolved D. Looked up from germline, CDR1 is LGHDT and CDR2 is YNNKEL (reference sequence). V dropped 3 bases and J dropped 4 bases, with 17 bases sitting between them. The CDR3 is made up of 16 amino acids. CDR3 in amino acids: CASSQGLVVAPDTQYF. CDR3 nucleotides: TGTGCCAGCAGCCAGGGCCTTGTGGTGGCGCCAGATACGCAGTATTTT.

This chain connects TRBV7-3 to TRBJ2-3, with 9 positions matching TRBD2. This CDR3 has 17 amino acids. Trimming took 2 bases from V and 3 from J; bases not matched to a gene: 9. CDR1 is SGHTA, CDR2 FQGTGA, per germline. The chain's CDR3 is CASSLGGGRALTDTQYF. CDR3 nucleotide sequence: TGTGCCAGCAGCTTAGGGGGCGGGAGGGCCTTGACAGATACGCAGTATTTT.

This clonotype occurred a few times. V is TRBV29-1 and J is TRBJ2-7; TRBD1 agrees at 7 bases. The CDR3 runs 12 residues. Germline V gene sequence: CDR1 SQVTM, CDR2 ANQGSEA. The V and J ends lost 4 bases and 6 bases, in that order; junction bases with no gene match: 6. The CDR3, as DNA: TGCAGCGTTGTAGGGGGCGCGGGCGAGCAGTACTTC. Its protein product is CSVVGGAGEQYF.